Below, 2 T cell receptor beta chains from the same sample are listed, as sequenced in a study of T cell repertoires in cytomegalovirus infection. No antigen has been identified for these receptors. TCRdb reprocessed the reads with MiXCR, giving one entry per CDR3 protein. The table shows about 130,000 distinct CDR3 sequences, with roughly 32% occurring only once. The starting material was CD8+ T cells from cultured PBMCs, obtained from culture after CMV antigen stimulation. The receptors derive from a human donor in good health (CMV status not recorded). Some clones in this sample may be carry-over from other donors' samples.

The rearrangement links TRBV27 to TRBJ2-1; D remains ambiguous. The CDR3 consists of 18 residues. V gave up 3 bases and J gave up 10 bases, with 28 bases separating them. Germline values: CDR1 MNHEY, CDR2 SMNVEV (reference sequence). CDR3 amino acids: CASSFSQDATIRAGEQFF. CDR3 nucleotide sequence: TGTGCCAGCAGTTTTTCCCAGGACGCAACAATTAGGGCTGGAGAGCAGTTCTTC.

The rearrangement links TRBV2 to TRBJ1-6; D is perhaps TRBD1 (6 bases). This CDR3 has 15 residues. CDR1 is SNHLY, CDR2 FYNNEI, per germline. Trimming removed 0 bases from V and 9 bases from J, with 12 bases in between. CDR3 amino acids: CASSEAAGTISPLHF. DNA of the CDR3: TGTGCCAGCAGTGAAGCTGCAGGGACAATTTCACCCCTCCACTTT.